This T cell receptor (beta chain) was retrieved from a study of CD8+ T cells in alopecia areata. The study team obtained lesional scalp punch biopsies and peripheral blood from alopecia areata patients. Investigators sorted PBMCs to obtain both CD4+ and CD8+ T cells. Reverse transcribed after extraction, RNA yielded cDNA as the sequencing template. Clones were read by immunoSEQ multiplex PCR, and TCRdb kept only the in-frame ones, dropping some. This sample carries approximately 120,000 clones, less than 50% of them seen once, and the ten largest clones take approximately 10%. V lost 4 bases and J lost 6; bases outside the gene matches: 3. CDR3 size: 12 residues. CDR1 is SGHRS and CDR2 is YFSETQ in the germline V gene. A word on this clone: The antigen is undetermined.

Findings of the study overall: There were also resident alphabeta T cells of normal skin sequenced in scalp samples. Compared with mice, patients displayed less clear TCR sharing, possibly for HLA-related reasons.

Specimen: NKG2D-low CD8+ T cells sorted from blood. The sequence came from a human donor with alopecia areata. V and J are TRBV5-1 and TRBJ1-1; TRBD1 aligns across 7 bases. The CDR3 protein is CASSSGTAEAFF. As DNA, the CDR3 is TGCGCCAGCAGCAGCGGGACAGCTGAAGCTTTCTTT.